This TCR beta chain was identified during a study of cytomegalovirus exposure and HLA in healthy donors. On the study more broadly: The study's early data release held roughly 91 million unique TCRs from HLA-typed donors.

Losses at the gene ends were 0 bases for V and 8 bases for J; bases not matched to a gene: 13. Germline V gene lookup returns CDR1 SGHRS and CDR2 YFSETQ. The CDR3 sequence is 16 residues long. Study-wide findings and caveats: CMV serostatus alone was available as immune exposure information. Earlier analysis found most TCR beta V segments productive about 87% or about 30% of the time.

Healthy bone marrow donors made up the donors. Primers for the PCR totalled 60 Vbeta and 13 Jbeta. Sequencing was performed with immunoSEQ multiplex PCR; in TCRdb, only in-frame clones are kept and a portion is missing. The sample lists more than 90,000 clones, roughly 80% seen once, with 1.5% to 2.5% in the top ten. In its sample, this clone was seen a few times. Its cognate antigen is unknown. The sequence was obtained from a man aged 35-49 years in good health and CMV-seronegative. The sample comprised PBMCs. The J gene is TRBJ1-2, the V gene TRBV5-1; TRBD1 aligns across 7 bases. The CDR3 DNA reads as TGCGCCAGCAGCTTGGGGGGACAGACCCACGAAGAGGGCTACACCTTC. It translates to CASSLGGQTHEEGYTF.